This paragraph reports one T cell receptor beta chain. The data are from a study of blood T cell repertoires in COVID-19. Study background: Sample material is recorded as cDNA or gDNA derived from T cells, B-cell-depleted T cells, or PBMCs.

Clones were sequenced by immunoSEQ multiplex PCR, and TCRdb holds only the in-frame ones, with some missing. Altogether roughly 170,000 clones are present, about 85% being singletons, with the ten largest covering over 5%. Material for sequencing was peripheral blood. This receptor was taken from a woman in her forties or fifties with COVID-19, enrolled during active disease.

The CDR3 loop is CASSLDDNKLFF. CDR3 nucleotides: TGCGCCAGCAGCTTGGATGACAACAAACTGTTTTTT. This chain connects TRBV5-1 to TRBJ1-4, with no clear D. Germline values: CDR1 SGHRS, CDR2 YFSETQ. V was trimmed by 0 bases and J by 11 bases, leaving 8 bases between them. The CDR3 is 12 residues long.